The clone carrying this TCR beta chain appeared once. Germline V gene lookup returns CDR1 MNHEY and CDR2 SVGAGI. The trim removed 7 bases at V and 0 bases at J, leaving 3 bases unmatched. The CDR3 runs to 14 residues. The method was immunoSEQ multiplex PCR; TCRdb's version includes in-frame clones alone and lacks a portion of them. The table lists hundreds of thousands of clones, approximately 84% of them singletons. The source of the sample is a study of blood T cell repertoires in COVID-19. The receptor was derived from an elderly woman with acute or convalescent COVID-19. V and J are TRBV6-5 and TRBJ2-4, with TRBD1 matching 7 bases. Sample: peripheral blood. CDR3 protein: CASKTGVAKNIQYF. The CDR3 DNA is TGTGCCAGCAAAACAGGGGTAGCCAAAAACATTCAGTACTTC.